Listed below are T cell receptor beta chains from one sample, sequenced in a study of a mutant IDH1 vaccine in newly diagnosed glioma. What these receptors recognize is not known. Some clones are missing from TCRdb's copy, which holds only in-frame ones; the method was immunoSEQ multiplex PCR. The data contain about 94,000 clones, about 90% of them singletons. The sequencing here drew on PBMCs, taken from a glioma patient whose treatment included an IDH1 peptide vaccine. These receptors were taken from a woman aged 50 to 65 with glioma. Both conserved end residues are part of each CDR3. The D gene is left open where the match is weak. The size of a clone is reported for some rows only, either as once, few or many, or as a class for expanded clones.

D,J,size,V,CDR3,DNA
.,TRBJ2-7,.,TRBV4-1,CASSQDSMGMRQYF,TGCGCCAGCAGCCAAGATAGTATGGGGATGAGGCAGTACTTC
.,TRBJ2-1,.,TRBV10-3,CATGVYNEQFF,TGTGCCACCGGGGTATACAATGAGCAGTTCTTC
TRBD1,TRBJ1-2,few,TRBV5-1,CASSLGTGGYGYTF,TGCGCCAGCAGCTTGGGGACAGGCGGCTATGGCTACACCTTC
TRBD2,TRBJ2-1,.,TRBV2,CASSEDSSGSYNEQFF,TGTGCCAGCAGTGAAGATTCCAGCGGGAGCTACAATGAGCAGTTCTTC
.,TRBJ1-2,.,TRBV5-1,CASSSRTDSNYGYTF,TGCGCCAGCAGCTCACGGACAGATTCTAACTATGGCTACACCTTC
TRBD1,TRBJ1-5,.,TRBV19,CASSLPTTGEENQPQHF,TGTGCCAGTAGTCTACCTACCACAGGGGAAGAGAATCAGCCCCAGCATTTT
TRBD2,TRBJ2-7,.,TRBV5-6,CASSGLAYEQYF,TGTGCCAGCAGCGGACTAGCCTACGAGCAGTACTTC
.,TRBJ1-2,.,TRBV7-9,CASGSQGTDYTF,TGTGCCAGCGGATCACAGGGTACCGACTACACCTTC
.,TRBJ1-6,.,TRBV5-6,CASSRIPYNSPLHF,TGTGCCAGCAGCCGGATCCCATATAATTCACCCCTCCACTTT
TRBD1,TRBJ2-1,.,TRBV11-3,CASSSTRQGEQFF,TGTGCCAGCAGCTCCACCCGACAGGGTGAGCAGTTCTTC
.,TRBJ2-7,few,TRBV25-1,CASSVRDTREQYF,TGTGCCAGCAGTGTTCGGGACACGAGGGAGCAGTACTTC
TRBD1,TRBJ1-1,few,TRBV5-1,CASSPGQGVTEAFF,TGCGCCAGCAGCCCCGGACAGGGCGTTACTGAAGCTTTCTTT
.,TRBJ2-1,.,TRBV25-1,CASSEYLTRANEQFF,TGTGCCAGCAGTGAATACCTTACCAGGGCCAATGAGCAGTTCTTC
TRBD1,TRBJ2-7,.,TRBV4-2,CASSQYPWGTGVGEQYF,TGTGCCAGCAGCCAATACCCCTGGGGGACAGGGGTAGGCGAGCAGTACTTC
.,TRBJ1-1,once,TRBV6-6,CASSITGNTEAFF,TGTGCCAGCAGTATTACAGGGAACACTGAAGCTTTCTTT
.,TRBJ1-2,.,TRBV6-1,CASSYRVGSGYTF,TGTGCCAGCAGTTATCGAGTAGGTTCCGGCTACACCTTC
.,TRBJ2-1,.,TRBV2,CASSARTDEQFF,TGTGCCAGCAGTGCTAGGACTGATGAGCAGTTCTTC
.,TRBJ2-5,.,TRBV7-2,CASSFPNRGRGKETQYF,TGTGCCAGCAGCTTCCCAAACAGGGGGAGGGGAAAGGAGACCCAGTACTTC
.,TRBJ2-4,.,TRBV27,CASSFPSETKNIQYF,TGTGCCAGCAGTTTTCCCAGCGAGACCAAAAACATTCAGTACTTC
TRBD2,TRBJ2-1,.,TRBV6-1,CASSESGLAYEQFF,TGTGCCAGCAGTGAATCTGGACTAGCCTATGAGCAGTTCTTC
.,TRBJ2-5,.,TRBV11-2,CASSPGALQGTQYF,TGTGCCAGCAGCCCGGGGGCTCTCCAGGGGACCCAGTACTTC
TRBD1,TRBJ2-2,few,TRBV5-1,CASSRKQGALNTGELFF,TGCGCCAGCAGCCGTAAACAGGGGGCTTTGAACACCGGGGAGCTGTTTTTT
.,TRBJ1-3,.,TRBV10-2,CASSEGVGSGNTIYF,TGCGCCAGCAGTGAGGGCGTGGGCTCTGGAAACACCATATATTTT
TRBD1,TRBJ2-3,.,TRBV5-1,CASSLYGTGGGADTQYF,TGCGCCAGCAGCTTATACGGGACAGGGGGCGGGGCAGATACGCAGTATTTT
.,TRBJ2-5,few,TRBV7-9,CASSLTGPRKETQYF,TGTGCCAGCAGCTTAACGGGGCCCCGAAAAGAGACCCAGTACTTC
TRBD2,TRBJ2-1,once,TRBV7-3,CASSKGTSVYNEQFF,TGTGCCAGCAGCAAGGGGACTAGCGTATACAATGAGCAGTTCTTC
TRBD2,TRBJ2-7,.,TRBV9,CASSGSSGSSYEQYF,TGTGCCAGCAGCGGAAGTAGCGGGTCCTCCTACGAGCAGTACTTC
.,TRBJ2-5,.,TRBV6-1,CASSPPYQETQYF,TGTGCCAGCAGTCCGCCCTACCAAGAGACCCAGTACTTC
.,TRBJ1-1,few,TRBV30,CAWSDTRLNTEAFF,TGTGCCTGGAGTGACACGAGATTGAACACTGAAGCTTTCTTT
.,TRBJ1-4,.,TRBV7-6,CASSLAPTGFNEKLFF,TGTGCCAGCAGCTTAGCCCCGACAGGTTTTAATGAAAAACTGTTTTTT
.,TRBJ2-7,.,TRBV28,CASSTAGATIYEQYF,TGTGCCAGCAGTACGGCAGGGGCGACTATCTACGAGCAGTACTTC
.,TRBJ1-4,.,TRBV5-4,CASSPGAGKGEKLFF,TGTGCCAGCAGCCCCGGGGCGGGAAAAGGTGAAAAACTGTTTTTT
TRBD2,TRBJ2-5,.,TRBV2,CASLFLAGDGETQYF,TGTGCCAGCCTGTTTCTAGCGGGAGATGGAGAGACCCAGTACTTC
.,TRBJ1-2,.,TRBV5-4,CASSLNYGYTF,TGTGCCAGCAGCTTAAACTATGGCTACACCTTC
.,TRBJ1-1,.,TRBV7-2,CASSPQYSGKMNTEAFF,TGTGCCAGCAGCCCCCAGTATTCAGGGAAGATGAACACTGAAGCTTTCTTT
.,TRBJ2-3,.,TRBV19,CASMWRGQTDTQYF,TGTGCCAGTATGTGGCGGGGACAGACAGATACGCAGTATTTT
.,TRBJ2-7,.,TRBV1,CTNWRDSRTDGTRREQYF,TGCACCAACTGGAGGGACAGCAGAACTGACGGGACTAGACGCGAGCAGTACTTC
.,TRBJ1-1,.,TRBV28,CASSPGGLEAEAFF,TGTGCCAGCAGCCCCGGCGGGCTAGAGGCTGAAGCTTTCTTT
TRBD2,TRBJ2-7,once,TRBV30,CAWSGLARGYEQYF,TGTGCCTGGAGTGGACTAGCGCGGGGCTACGAGCAGTACTTC
.,TRBJ1-6,.,TRBV10-3,CAISEVRADRDSPLHF,TGTGCCATCAGTGAGGTCAGGGCAGATAGGGATTCACCCCTCCACTTT
TRBD1,TRBJ1-2,.,TRBV9,CASSVAIGTDYGYTF,TGTGCCAGCAGCGTAGCTATAGGGACAGACTATGGCTACACCTTC
TRBD2,TRBJ2-7,once,TRBV28,CASNSLAEGSYEQYF,TGTGCCAGCAATTCTCTAGCGGAGGGGTCCTACGAGCAGTACTTC
.,TRBJ2-3,.,TRBV7-3,CASSLRLDSHSDTQYF,TGTGCCAGCAGCTTAAGGCTCGACAGCCATTCAGATACGCAGTATTTT
TRBD1,TRBJ1-2,.,TRBV27,CASSLSRDRSLSFNYGYTF,TGTGCCAGCAGCCTTTCCCGGGACAGGTCCCTGTCCTTTAACTATGGCTACACCTTC